The clone carrying this T cell receptor beta chain was counted between two and nine times. Trimming took off 5 bases at V and 11 bases at J, with 15 bases between the two ends. Germline V gene lookup returns CDR1 KGHDR and CDR2 SFDVKD. The CDR3 loop spans 13 amino acids. The data were obtained in a study of CD8+CD57+ T cells in acquired aplastic anemia. Profiles of TCR beta VDJ and CDR3 were generated from a genomic DNA template. In TCRdb, the reads were re-called with MiXCR into one record per CDR3 protein. The sample lists more than 45,000 distinct CDR3 sequences, about 73% seen once, with roughly 34% in the top ten.

Source material: sorted CD4+, CD8+, or CD8+CD57+ T cells (not recorded which) from PBMCs. This TCR was sampled from a human donor in good health, serving as a control. The rearrangement joins TRBV24-1 to TRBJ1-5; D remains unclear. CDR3 in amino acids: CATSVAGEEAQHF. The CDR3 DNA follows: TGTGCCACCAGTGTGGCCGGGGAAGAGGCCCAGCATTTT.